Below are 30 T cell receptor beta chains sequenced from a single sample in a study of blood T cell repertoires in COVID-19. Profiled with immunoSEQ multiplex PCR; TCRdb holds only in-frame clones, not every one. The table records 310,000 or so clones, 70% to 90% of them present only once. Sequencing was carried out using PBMCs or T cells enriched from blood (not recorded which). These receptors all come from a woman aged 25 to 45 who had recovered from COVID-19.

The chain uses TRBV18 and TRBJ1-3, with 7 positions matching TRBD1. Germline CDR1 and CDR2: KGHSH and LQKENI. With 2 bases clipped from V and 4 bases from J, the junction kept 5 bases outside the gene matches. This CDR3 is built from 15 residues. DNA of the CDR3: TGTGCCAGCTCACCAGAACAGGGGTACGGAAACACCATATATTTT. Translation gives CASSPEQGYGNTIYF.

This chain uses TRBV5-1 with TRBJ1-6; 7 bases agree with TRBD1. This CDR3 has 14 amino acids. Germline CDR1 is SGHRS and CDR2 is YFSETQ. J gave up 7 bases and V 7 bases, and 8 bases lay outside the gene matches. CDR3 sequence (DNA): TGCGCCAGCGGATCGGACAGGCCAAATTCACCCCTCCACTTT. As protein: CASGSDRPNSPLHF.

V is TRBV5-3 and J is TRBJ2-1, with a possible D match to TRBD1 (5 bases). TRBV5-3 is classed as an ORF, of uncertain function. The CDR3 has 13 residues. The V end was cut by 4 bases, the J end by 6 bases, with 11 bases between. The chain's CDR3 is CARSRGRGNEQFF. The DNA of the CDR3 is TGTGCCAGAAGCAGGGGTAGAGGCAATGAGCAGTTCTTC.

The chain couples TRBV5-1 to TRBJ1-1; maybe TRBD1 (5 bases). The CDR3 loop spans 17 amino acids. Germline CDR1 SGHRS, CDR2 YFSETQ. V lost 4 bases, J lost 1 base, and 20 bases lay in between. CDR3 in DNA: TGCGCCAGCAGCGCCGGTCAGGGTCTTCGCGGGAACACTGAAGCTTTCTTT. Its protein product is CASSAGQGLRGNTEAFF.

This clone occurred a few times. The chain joins TRBV16 to TRBJ1-3; perhaps TRBD1 as D (5 bases). Trimming cost V 2 bases and J 7 bases, with 6 bases left between them. The CDR3 loop spans 12 amino acids. CDR1 KGHSY and CDR2 FQNENV come from the germline V gene. CDR3 sequence: CASSQNRNTIYF. CDR3 DNA sequence: TGTGCCAGCAGCCAAAACAGGAACACCATATATTTT.

The chain combines TRBV9 with TRBJ2-5; 8 bases fit TRBD1. The germline gives CDR1 SGDLS, CDR2 YYNGEE. With 0 bases clipped from V and 4 bases from J, the junction kept 11 bases outside the gene matches. This CDR3 spans 17 amino acids. The CDR3 region is CASSVDAAGGILETQYF. Written as DNA, the CDR3 is TGTGCCAGCAGCGTAGATGCGGCAGGGGGCATTTTAGAGACCCAGTACTTC.

The CDR3 sequence: CASSLVFGGKETQYF. As DNA, the CDR3 is TGTGCCAGCAGCTTAGTATTTGGGGGGAAAGAGACCCAGTACTTC. J is TRBJ2-5 and V is TRBV7-9; possibly TRBD2 for D (6 bases). V lost 1 base and J 3 bases, leaving 12 bases between the germline ends. Germline V gene sequence: CDR1 SEHNR, CDR2 FQNEAQ (reference sequence). This CDR3 comprises 15 residues.

The rearrangement links TRBV7-8 to TRBJ1-5; D not certain. V was cut by 1 base and J by 0 bases, with 7 bases left in between. The CDR3 has 15 residues. Germline V gives CDR1 SGHVS, CDR2 FQNEAQ. The CDR3 loop is CASSLDGSSNQPQHF. In DNA, the CDR3 is TGTGCCAGCAGCTTAGATGGCAGTAGCAATCAGCCCCAGCATTTT.

This chain joins TRBV7-8 and TRBJ2-1; 13 bases match TRBD2. CDR1 is SGHVS, CDR2 FQNEAQ, per germline. V was clipped by 4 bases and J by 4 bases; unmatched bases: 4. This CDR3 is built from 16 residues. The CDR3 loop is CASSSGTSGKYNEQFF. CDR3 nucleotides: TGTGCCAGCAGCTCAGGGACTAGCGGGAAATACAATGAGCAGTTCTTC.

The chain uses TRBV19 and TRBJ1-1, with 7 positions matching TRBD1. Germline lookup yields CDR1 LNHDA and CDR2 SQIVND (reference sequence). The CDR3 consists of 14 residues. Trimming took 1 base from V and 6 from J; bases not matched to a gene: 5. The CDR3 DNA sequence: TGTGCCAGTAGTATAGTTTGGACAGGCGCTGAAGCTTTCTTT. Its translation: CASSIVWTGAEAFF. Drawing the rest from reference TRBV19 and TRBJ1-1, the complete variable domain is DGGITQSPKYLFRKEGQNVTLSCEQNLNHDAMYWYRQDPGQGLRLIYYSQIVNDFQKGDIAEGYSVSREKKESFPLTVTSAQKNPTAFYLCASSIVWTGAEAFFGQGTRLTVV.

The gene calls are TRBV6-4 and TRBJ2-2; TRBD2 matches at 12 bases. The CDR3 is 16 residues long. V lost 8 bases and J lost 2; bases outside the gene matches: 6. Looked up from germline, CDR1 is MRHNA and CDR2 is SNTAGT. This CDR3 is CASSLAGGQNTGELFF. CDR3 in DNA: TGTGCCAGCTCCCTAGCGGGGGGGCAAAACACCGGGGAGCTGTTTTTT.

The gene calls are TRBV7-3 and TRBJ1-1; tentative D call: TRBD1 (5 bases). CDR1 and CDR2 from the germline V gene are SGHTA and FQGTGA. CDR3 length: 13 amino acids. V was shortened by 4 bases and J by 0 bases, with 6 bases between the two germline ends. The CDR3 loop is CASSWGLNTEAFF. The CDR3 coding sequence is TGTGCCAGCAGCTGGGGCTTGAACACTGAAGCTTTCTTT.

The chain combines TRBV5-1 with TRBJ1-1; TRBD1 matches 7 bases. The ends lost 7 bases at V and 4 bases at J; junction bases unmatched: 13. CDR3 size: 15 residues. Germline values: CDR1 SGHRS, CDR2 YFSETQ. CDR3 protein: CASFRQGEASTEAFF. CDR3 nucleotides: TGCGCCAGCTTCCGGCAGGGGGAAGCGAGCACTGAAGCTTTCTTT. Complete variable domain (other parts from reference TRBV5-1 and TRBJ1-1): KAGVTQTPRYLIKTRGQQVTLSCSPISGHRSVSWYQQTPGQGLQFLFEYFSETQRNKGNFPGRFSGRQFSNSRSEMNVSTLELGDSALYLCASFRQGEASTEAFFGQGTRLTVV.

V is TRBV19 and J is TRBJ1-2, with 9 bases that match TRBD1. In germline, CDR1 is LNHDA, CDR2 SQIVND (reference sequence). The CDR3 is made up of 13 amino acids. The J segment lost 2 bases and the V segment lost 10 bases, leaving 5 bases of the junction unmatched. As DNA, the CDR3 is TGTGCCACCCGGACAGGGGCGAACTATGGCTACACCTTC. Its protein product is CATRTGANYGYTF. Together with reference TRBV19 and TRBJ1-2, the CDR3 gives the full variable domain: DGGITQSPKYLFRKEGQNVTLSCEQNLNHDAMYWYRQDPGQGLRLIYYSQIVNDFQKGDIAEGYSVSREKKESFPLTVTSAQKNPTAFYLCATRTGANYGYTFGSGTRLTVV.

This clone was observed once. V usage is TRBV19 and J usage is TRBJ1-4; D not certain. Germline assignment: CDR1 LNHDA and CDR2 SQIVND (reference sequence). The CDR3 runs 14 residues. Trimming removed 10 bases at V and 7 bases at J, with 19 bases between. CDR3 nucleotides: TGTGCCACTAGGACTGACCCCACGGGTGAAAAACTGTTTTTT. Residues: CATRTDPTGEKLFF.

V is TRBV7-2 and J is TRBJ1-6; 8 bases align to TRBD1. J lost 13 bases, V lost 5 bases, and 4 bases had no gene match. CDR3 length: 12 residues. Germline CDR1 SGHTA, CDR2 FQGNSA. The CDR3: CASSDRGGPLHF. The CDR3 DNA is TGTGCCAGCAGCGACAGGGGAGGCCCCCTCCACTTT.

The chain has TRBV7-3 and TRBJ2-7; D is perhaps TRBD2 (5 bases). Germline-derived CDR1 and CDR2 are SGHTA and FQGTGA. V was trimmed by 5 bases and J by 5 bases, leaving 13 bases between them. This CDR3 spans 13 amino acids. CDR3 in amino acids: CASSPDGVHEQYF. DNA for the CDR3: TGTGCCAGCAGCCCGGACGGGGTCCACGAGCAGTACTTC.

The CDR3 DNA reads as TGTGCCAGCCGAGGGGACAACAATTCACCCCTCCACTTT. It encodes CASRGDNNSPLHF. The chain recombines TRBV6-5 with TRBJ1-6, with a tentative D call TRBD1 (6 bases). V gave up 8 bases and J gave up 7 bases, with 12 bases separating them. The CDR3 sequence is 13 residues long. Germline-derived CDR1 and CDR2 are MNHEY and SVGAGI.

The rearrangement joins TRBV25-1 to TRBJ1-3, with TRBD1 matching 8 bases. The CDR3 contains 18 residues. The junction had 10 bases not matched to a gene; V was cut back by 3 bases and J by 0 bases. CDR1 MGHDK and CDR2 SYGVNS come from the germline V gene. CDR3 residues: CASSDPDRASFSGNTIYF. The DNA for the CDR3 is TGTGCCAGCAGTGACCCGGACAGGGCTTCTTTCTCTGGAAACACCATATATTTT.

This sequence joins TRBV11-1 and TRBJ1-5, with 7 bases matching TRBD1. The CDR3 contains 14 residues. CDR1 and CDR2 from the germline V gene are SGHAT and FQDESV (reference sequence). With V trimmed by 3 bases and J by 1 base, 0 bases remained unmatched. The DNA of the CDR3 is TGTGCCAGCAGCTTGACAGGGAGCAATCAGCCCCAGCATTTT. Its protein product is CASSLTGSNQPQHF.

The chain joins TRBV19 to TRBJ1-2, with D possibly TRBD1 on 5 matching bases. The length of the CDR3 is 13 residues. V shed 3 bases and J shed 3 bases, with 8 bases lying between them. CDR1 is LNHDA and CDR2 is SQIVND in the germline V gene (reference sequence). CDR3 loop: CASSIRRDYGYTF. For the CDR3, the DNA is TGTGCCAGTAGTATCCGCAGGGACTATGGCTACACCTTC.

This chain uses TRBV5-1 with TRBJ2-7; 9 positions match TRBD1. Trimming took 4 bases from V and 3 from J; bases not matched to a gene: 2. Germline CDR1 is SGHRS and CDR2 is YFSETQ. The CDR3 runs 13 residues. Here the CDR3 reads CASSDRGIYEQYF. The CDR3 DNA is TGCGCCAGCAGCGACAGGGGGATCTACGAGCAGTACTTC.

The V gene is TRBV6-4, the J gene TRBJ1-2; 8 nucleotides align to TRBD1. V trimming: 6 bases; J trimming: 8 bases; junction bases outside the gene matches: 8. The CDR3 has 13 amino acids. Looked up from germline, CDR1 is MRHNA and CDR2 is SNTAGT. CDR3 sequence (DNA): TGTGCCAGCAGACAGACAGGGGCAGGCGGCTACACCTTC. It codes for CASRQTGAGGYTF.

The chain carries TRBV5-1 and TRBJ1-2, with 7 positions matching TRBD1. The CDR3 consists of 16 residues. Per germline, CDR1 SGHRS and CDR2 YFSETQ. The V and J ends lost 3 bases and 3 bases, in that order; junction bases with no gene match: 11. The CDR3 DNA is TGCGCCAGCAGCTCGGGCCCAGGGGGGCGAGACTATGGCTACACCTTC. Its protein product is CASSSGPGGRDYGYTF.

The chain joins TRBV5-6 to TRBJ1-2; no definite D call. The germline gives CDR1 SGHDT, CDR2 YYEEEE. Trimming stripped 4 bases from V and 2 bases from J, with 12 bases between. The CDR3 loop spans 14 amino acids. For the CDR3, the DNA is TGTGCCAGCAGCCCGCGGGCGCTAAACTATGGCTACACCTTC. The encoded protein is CASSPRALNYGYTF.

A single count supports this clone. The J gene is TRBJ1-3, the V gene TRBV5-6; D gene unclear. The germline V gene encodes CDR1 SGHDT and CDR2 YYEEEE. CDR3 length: 14 residues. The ends were cut back, 0 bases at V and 4 bases at J, with 8 bases in the middle. The CDR3 bases are TGTGCCAGCAGCTTGGAAGCGTCAGGAAACACCATATATTTT. This encodes CASSLEASGNTIYF.

J is TRBJ1-1 and V is TRBV5-1; 8 nucleotides align to TRBD1. The CDR3 sequence is 14 residues long. Per germline, CDR1 SGHRS and CDR2 YFSETQ. Trimming at V came to 3 bases and at J to 11 bases, leaving 12 bases not matched to a gene. This chain's CDR3 is CASSSSGQGAGAFF. DNA of the CDR3: TGCGCCAGCAGCTCATCAGGACAGGGCGCAGGGGCTTTCTTT.

The chain combines TRBV30 with TRBJ2-2; weak D call: TRBD1 (6 bases). Germline V gene sequence: CDR1 GTSNPN, CDR2 SVGIG (reference sequence). The CDR3 consists of 14 residues. V shed 4 bases and J shed 4 bases, with 13 bases lying between them. This CDR3 reads CAWTRTASTGELFF. In nucleotides, the CDR3 is TGTGCCTGGACTAGGACAGCGAGCACCGGGGAGCTGTTTTTT. Using reference TRBV30 and TRBJ2-2 for the parts outside the CDR3, the full variable domain is SQTIHQWPATLVQPVGSPLSLECTVEGTSNPNLYWYRQAAGRGLQLLFYSVGIGQISSEVPQNLSASRPQDRQFILSSKKLLLSDSGFYLCAWTRTASTGELFFGEGSRLTVL.

The chain recombines TRBV5-6 with TRBJ1-1, with TRBD1 as a possible D gene (5 bases). Germline CDR1 SGHDT, CDR2 YYEEEE. The CDR3 sequence is 14 residues long. V lost 1 base and J 5 bases, leaving 12 bases between the germline ends. Here the CDR3 reads CASSLTGPRTEAFF. CDR3 coding DNA: TGTGCCAGCAGCTTGACAGGCCCGAGGACTGAAGCTTTCTTT.

The J gene is TRBJ1-3, the V gene TRBV7-9, with D possibly TRBD1 on 6 matching bases. The CDR3 runs 16 residues. CDR1 and CDR2 from the germline V gene are SEHNR and FQNEAQ (reference sequence). The ends were cut back, 5 bases at V and 0 bases at J, with 14 bases in the middle. The DNA of the CDR3 is TGTGCCAGCAGCATTGCCGGACAGACCTCTGGAAACACCATATATTTT. It yields the protein CASSIAGQTSGNTIYF.